This T cell receptor beta chain came from a study of shared clonotypes between healthy human individuals. Study context: CD4 naive cells filled three plates per donor, CD4 memory three, CD8 naive two and CD8 memory one.

The CDR3 sequence is 15 residues long. The germline gives CDR1 MNHNY, CDR2 SVGAGI (reference sequence). After removal of 0 bases from V and 2 bases from J, the junction contained 3 bases not matched to a gene. Regarding the study as a whole: The researchers took only blood, and tissue repertoires probably look different.

Clones were read by immunoSEQ multiplex PCR, and TCRdb kept only the in-frame ones, dropping some. The data show 1.6 million or so clones, approximately 97% seen once. On this clone itself: The antigen remains undetermined.

Sequences were obtained from naive CD4+ T cells sorted from blood. Subset in this sample: CD45RA+ positively selected. The chain recombines TRBV6-6 with TRBJ2-5, with TRBD1 matching 7 bases. This receptor was identified in a man aged 25 to 40 in good health. CDR3 region: CASSYSGQQQETQYF. Here the CDR3 DNA reads TGTGCCAGCAGTTACTCGGGACAGCAACAAGAGACCCAGTACTTC.